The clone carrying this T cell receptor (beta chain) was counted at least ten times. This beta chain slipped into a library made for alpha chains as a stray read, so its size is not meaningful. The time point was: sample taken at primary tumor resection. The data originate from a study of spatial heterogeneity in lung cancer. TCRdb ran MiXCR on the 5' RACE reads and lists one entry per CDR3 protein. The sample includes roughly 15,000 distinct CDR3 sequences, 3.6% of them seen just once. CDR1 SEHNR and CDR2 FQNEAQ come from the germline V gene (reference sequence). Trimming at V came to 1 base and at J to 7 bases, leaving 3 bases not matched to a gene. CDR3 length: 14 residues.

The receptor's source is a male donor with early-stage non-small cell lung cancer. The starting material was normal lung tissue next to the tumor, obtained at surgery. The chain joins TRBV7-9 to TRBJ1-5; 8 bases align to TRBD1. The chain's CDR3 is CASSLVGQAQPQHF. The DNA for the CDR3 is TGTGCCAGCAGCTTAGTGGGACAGGCCCAGCCCCAGCATTTT.